Listed here are 5 T cell receptor beta chains from one sample, sequenced in a study of metastatic and nonmetastatic thyroid tumors. TCRdb reanalyzed the PCR reads via MiXCR. The top ten hold around 5.8% of the sample, which has about 21,000 clones, approximately 26% seen once. Every patient was untreated before thyroid surgery. The sequencing input was blood. All receptors come from a female donor with papillary thyroid cancer or a benign thyroid nodule (not recorded which). Some clones in this sample may be carry-over from other donors' samples.

V is TRBV6-2 or TRBV6-3 and J is TRBJ2-7, with D possibly TRBD2 on 5 matching bases. Trimming pared 7 bases from V and 4 bases from J, leaving 17 bases between. Germline V gene sequence: CDR1 MNHEY, CDR2 SVGEGT. CDR3 length: 14 amino acids. In nucleotides, the CDR3 is TGTGCCAGCAATCGGGGTAGCCTTGGTTACGAGCAGTACTTC. It is translated as CASNRGSLGYEQYF.

This chain uses TRBV5-1 with TRBJ2-1; 8 bases align to TRBD1. Germline CDR1 is SGHRS and CDR2 is YFSETQ. The length of the CDR3 is 15 residues. Trimming took 4 bases from V and 8 from J; bases not matched to a gene: 11. The CDR3 region has the DNA TGCGCCAGCAGCCGTGGGCAGGGGGCGATGGATGAGCAGTTCTTC. Encoded protein: CASSRGQGAMDEQFF. Full variable domain (outside the CDR3, taken from reference TRBV5-1 and TRBJ2-1): KAGVTQTPRYLIKTRGQQVTLSCSPISGHRSVSWYQQTPGQGLQFLFEYFSETQRNKGNFPGRFSGRQFSNSRSEMNVSTLELGDSALYLCASSRGQGAMDEQFFGPGTRLTVL.

The CDR3 is CASSLSYTEAFF. CDR3 in DNA: TGTGCCAGCAGTTTGAGTTACACTGAAGCTTTCTTT. This chain links TRBV12-3 or TRBV12-4 with TRBJ1-1; D remains ambiguous. V was clipped by 3 bases and J by 3 bases, with 5 bases between them. The CDR3 spans 12 residues.

This rearrangement joins TRBV4-1 to TRBJ2-7; D possibly matches TRBD1 or TRBD2 (5 bases each). This CDR3 region has 16 residues. The V gene lost 1 base and the J gene lost 6 bases, with 19 bases spanning the gap. Germline V gene sequence: CDR1 MGHRA, CDR2 YSYEKL. The CDR3 is CASSQVGARSQTEQYF. CDR3 coding DNA: TGCGCCAGCAGCCAAGTCGGGGCCAGGTCCCAGACCGAGCAGTACTTC.

V is TRBV6-1 and J is TRBJ1-1; D is possibly TRBD1 (5 bases). The germline CDR1 and CDR2 sequences are MNHNS and SASEGT. This CDR3 is 14 amino acids long. V was cut by 3 bases and J by 3 bases, with 11 bases left in between. The CDR3 loop is CASSELGQDTEAFF. The CDR3 nucleotides read TGTGCCAGCAGTGAGCTGGGGCAGGACACTGAAGCTTTCTTT.